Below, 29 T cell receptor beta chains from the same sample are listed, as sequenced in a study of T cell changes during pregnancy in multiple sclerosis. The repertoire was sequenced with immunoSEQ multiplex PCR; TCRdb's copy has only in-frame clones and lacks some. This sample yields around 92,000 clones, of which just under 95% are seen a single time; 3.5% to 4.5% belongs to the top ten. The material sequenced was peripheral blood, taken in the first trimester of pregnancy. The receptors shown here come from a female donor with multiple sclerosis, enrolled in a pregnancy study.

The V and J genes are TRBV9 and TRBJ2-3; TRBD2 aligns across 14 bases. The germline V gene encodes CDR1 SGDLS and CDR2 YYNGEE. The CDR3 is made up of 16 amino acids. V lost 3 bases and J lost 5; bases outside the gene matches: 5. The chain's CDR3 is CASSATSGGAGDTQYF. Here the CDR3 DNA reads TGTGCCAGCAGCGCGACTAGCGGGGGGGCCGGAGATACGCAGTATTTT.

The CDR3 DNA reads TGTGCCAGTAGTATCCTAGCGGGGGGCTTTGGGGCCAACGTCCTGACTTTC. It codes for CASSILAGGFGANVLTF. The gene calls are TRBV19 and TRBJ2-6, with 11 positions matching TRBD2. CDR1 and CDR2 from the germline V gene are LNHDA and SQIVND (reference sequence). Losses at the gene ends were 3 bases for V and 3 bases for J; bases not matched to a gene: 4. This CDR3 has 17 residues.

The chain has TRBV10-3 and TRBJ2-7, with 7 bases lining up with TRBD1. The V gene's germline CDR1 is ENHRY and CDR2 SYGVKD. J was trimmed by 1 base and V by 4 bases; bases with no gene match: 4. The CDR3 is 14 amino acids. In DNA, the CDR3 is TGTGCCATCAGTGCCCCAGGGGGATCCTACGAGCAGTACTTC. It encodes CAISAPGGSYEQYF.

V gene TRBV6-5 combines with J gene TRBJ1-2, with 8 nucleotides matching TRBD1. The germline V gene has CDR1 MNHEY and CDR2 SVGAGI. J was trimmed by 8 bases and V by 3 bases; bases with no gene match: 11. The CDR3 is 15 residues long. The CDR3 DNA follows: TGTGCCAGCAGTTATTACTCCGCGACAGGGGAAGGCTACACCTTC. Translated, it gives CASSYYSATGEGYTF.

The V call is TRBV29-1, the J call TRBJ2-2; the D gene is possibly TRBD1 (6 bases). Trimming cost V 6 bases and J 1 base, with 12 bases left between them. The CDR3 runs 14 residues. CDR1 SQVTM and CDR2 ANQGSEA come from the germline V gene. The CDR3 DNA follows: TGCAGCGTCGCATTGACAGGGAACACCGGGGAGCTGTTTTTT. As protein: CSVALTGNTGELFF.

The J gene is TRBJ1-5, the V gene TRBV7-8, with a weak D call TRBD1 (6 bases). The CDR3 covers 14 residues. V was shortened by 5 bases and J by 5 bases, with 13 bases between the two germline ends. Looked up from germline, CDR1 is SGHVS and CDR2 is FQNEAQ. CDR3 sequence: CASSQTNRDQPQHF. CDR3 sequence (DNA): TGTGCCAGCAGCCAAACGAACAGGGATCAGCCCCAGCATTTT.

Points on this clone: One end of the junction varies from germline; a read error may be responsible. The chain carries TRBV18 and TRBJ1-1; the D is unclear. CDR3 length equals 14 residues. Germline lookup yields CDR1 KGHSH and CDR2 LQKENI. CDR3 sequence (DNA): TGTGTCAGCTCACCACCGGGAGAGGCCACTGAAGCTTTCTTT. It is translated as CVSSPPGEATEAFF.

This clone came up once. The DNA of the CDR3 is TGTGCCAGCAGTTACAGTCAGGGGCTGGGAACCGGGGAGCTGTTTTTT. Translated, it gives CASSYSQGLGTGELFF. The J gene is TRBJ2-2, the V gene TRBV6-6; the D gene is possibly TRBD1 (6 bases). CDR1 and CDR2 from the germline V gene are MNHNY and SVGAGI (reference sequence). CDR3 length: 16 amino acids. V dropped 2 bases and J dropped 5 bases, with 15 bases sitting between them.

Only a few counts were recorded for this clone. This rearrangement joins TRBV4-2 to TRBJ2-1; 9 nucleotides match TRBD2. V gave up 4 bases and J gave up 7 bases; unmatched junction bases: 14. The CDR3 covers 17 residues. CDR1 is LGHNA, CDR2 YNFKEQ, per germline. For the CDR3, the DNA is TGTGCCAGCAGCCTACTAAGTGATAGCGGGGGAGGGAATGAGCAGTTCTTC. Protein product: CASSLLSDSGGGNEQFF.

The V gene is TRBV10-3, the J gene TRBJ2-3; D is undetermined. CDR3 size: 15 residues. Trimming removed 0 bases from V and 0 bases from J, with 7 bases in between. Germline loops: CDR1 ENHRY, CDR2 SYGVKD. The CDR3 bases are TGTGCCATCAGTGAGTCAGCGTCTAGCACAGATACGCAGTATTTT. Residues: CAISESASSTDTQYF.

The CDR3 spells CASSYQTGTDSYEQYF. CDR3 DNA: TGTGCCAGCAGCTACCAAACCGGGACAGATTCCTACGAGCAGTACTTC. This chain links TRBV6-5 with TRBJ2-7, with 7 bases lining up with TRBD1. Trimming removed 6 bases from V and 1 base from J; junction bases left unmatched: 12. The CDR3 length is 16 residues. CDR1 is MNHEY, CDR2 SVGAGI, per germline.

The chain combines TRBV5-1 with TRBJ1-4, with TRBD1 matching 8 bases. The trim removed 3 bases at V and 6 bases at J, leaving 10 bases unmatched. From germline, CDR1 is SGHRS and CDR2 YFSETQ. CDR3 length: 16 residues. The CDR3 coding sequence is TGCGCCAGCAGCTCAGCCAGGGGGCGCGCGGATGAAAAACTGTTTTTT. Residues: CASSSARGRADEKLFF. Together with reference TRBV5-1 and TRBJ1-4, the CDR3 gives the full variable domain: KAGVTQTPRYLIKTRGQQVTLSCSPISGHRSVSWYQQTPGQGLQFLFEYFSETQRNKGNFPGRFSGRQFSNSRSEMNVSTLELGDSALYLCASSSARGRADEKLFFGSGTQLSVL.

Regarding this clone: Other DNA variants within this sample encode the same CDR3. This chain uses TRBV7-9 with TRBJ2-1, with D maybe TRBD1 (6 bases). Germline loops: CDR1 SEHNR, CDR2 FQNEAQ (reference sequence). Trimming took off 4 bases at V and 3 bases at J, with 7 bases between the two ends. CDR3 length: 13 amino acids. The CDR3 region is CASSSDSYNEQFF. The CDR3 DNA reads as TGTGCCAGCAGCTCGGACAGCTACAATGAGCAGTTCTTC.

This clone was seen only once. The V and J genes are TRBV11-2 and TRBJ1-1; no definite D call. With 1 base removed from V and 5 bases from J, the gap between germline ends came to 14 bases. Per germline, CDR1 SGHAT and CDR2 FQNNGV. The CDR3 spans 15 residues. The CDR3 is CASSLVGVRRTEAFF. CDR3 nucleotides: TGTGCCAGCAGCTTAGTGGGCGTAAGGAGGACTGAAGCTTTCTTT.

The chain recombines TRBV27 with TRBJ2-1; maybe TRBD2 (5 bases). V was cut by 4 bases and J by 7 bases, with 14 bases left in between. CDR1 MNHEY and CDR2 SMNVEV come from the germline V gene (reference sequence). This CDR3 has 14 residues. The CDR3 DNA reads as TGTGCCAGCAGTTCGGGCGGGTTTGGTAATGAGCAGTTCTTC. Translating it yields CASSSGGFGNEQFF.

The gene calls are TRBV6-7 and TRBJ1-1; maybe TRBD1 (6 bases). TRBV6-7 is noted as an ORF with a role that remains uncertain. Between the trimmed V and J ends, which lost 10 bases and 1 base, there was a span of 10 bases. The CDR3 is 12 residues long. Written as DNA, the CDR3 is TGTGCCACAGAGACAGGGAACACTGAAGCTTTCTTT. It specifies CATETGNTEAFF.

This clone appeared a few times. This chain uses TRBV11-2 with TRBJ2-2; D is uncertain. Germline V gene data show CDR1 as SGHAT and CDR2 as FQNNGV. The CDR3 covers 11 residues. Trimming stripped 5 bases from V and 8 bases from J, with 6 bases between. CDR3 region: CASSPPGELFF. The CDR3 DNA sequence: TGTGCCAGCAGCCCCCCGGGGGAGCTGTTTTTT. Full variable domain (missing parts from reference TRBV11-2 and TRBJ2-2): EAGVAQSPRYKIIEKRQSVAFWCNPISGHATLYWYQQILGQGPKLLIQFQNNGVVDDSQLPKDRFSAERLKGVDSTLKIQPAKLEDSAVYLCASSPPGELFFGEGSRLTVL.

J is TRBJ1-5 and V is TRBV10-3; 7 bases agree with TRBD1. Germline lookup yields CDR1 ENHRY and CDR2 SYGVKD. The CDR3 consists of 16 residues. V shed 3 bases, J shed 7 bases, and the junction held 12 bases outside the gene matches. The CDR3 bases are TGTGCCATCAGTGAACACCGGGACAGTAATGGGCAGCCCCAGCATTTT. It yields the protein CAISEHRDSNGQPQHF.

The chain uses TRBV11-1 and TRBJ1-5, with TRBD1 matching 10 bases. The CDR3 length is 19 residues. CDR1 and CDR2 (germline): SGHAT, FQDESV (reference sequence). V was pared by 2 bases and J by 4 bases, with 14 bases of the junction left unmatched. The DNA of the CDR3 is TGTGCCAGCAGCTTACATGGGACAGGGGATCGGATAGGAAATCAGCCCCAGCATTTT. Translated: CASSLHGTGDRIGNQPQHF.

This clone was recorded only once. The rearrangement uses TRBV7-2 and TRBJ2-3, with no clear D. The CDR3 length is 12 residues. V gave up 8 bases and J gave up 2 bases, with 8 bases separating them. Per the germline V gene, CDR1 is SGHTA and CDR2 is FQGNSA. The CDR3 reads CASGPDTDTQYF. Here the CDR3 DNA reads TGTGCCAGCGGTCCAGACACAGATACGCAGTATTTT. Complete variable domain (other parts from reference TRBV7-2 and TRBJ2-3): GAGVSQSPSNKVTEKGKDVELRCDPISGHTALYWYRQSLGQGLEFLIYFQGNSAPDKSGLPSDRFSAERTGGSVSTLTIQRTQQEDSAVYLCASGPDTDTQYFGPGTRLTVL.

The CDR3 reads CASSLAGVAGAETQYF. CDR3 DNA: TGCGCCAGCAGCTTGGCCGGAGTAGCGGGGGCCGAGACCCAGTACTTC. The chain uses TRBV5-1 and TRBJ2-5; 9 bases fit TRBD2. The CDR3 has 16 amino acids. V gave up 0 bases and J gave up 5 bases; unmatched junction bases: 8. Per the germline V gene, CDR1 is SGHRS and CDR2 is YFSETQ. The full variable domain, in which reference TRBV5-1 and TRBJ2-5 provide the parts outside the CDR3, is KAGVTQTPRYLIKTRGQQVTLSCSPISGHRSVSWYQQTPGQGLQFLFEYFSETQRNKGNFPGRFSGRQFSNSRSEMNVSTLELGDSALYLCASSLAGVAGAETQYFGPGTRLLVL.

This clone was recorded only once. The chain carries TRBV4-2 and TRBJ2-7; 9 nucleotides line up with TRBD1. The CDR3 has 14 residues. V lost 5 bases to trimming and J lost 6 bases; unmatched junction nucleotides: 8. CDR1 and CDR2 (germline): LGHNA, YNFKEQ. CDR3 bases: TGTGCCAGCAGCTACAGGACAGGGGCGGTCGAGCAGTACTTC. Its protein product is CASSYRTGAVEQYF.

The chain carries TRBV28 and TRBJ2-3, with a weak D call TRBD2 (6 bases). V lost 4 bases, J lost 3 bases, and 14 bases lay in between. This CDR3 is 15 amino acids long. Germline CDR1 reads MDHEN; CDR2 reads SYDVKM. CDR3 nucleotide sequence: TGTGCCAGCAGTTATGACTGGAGGGGTACAGATACGCAGTATTTT. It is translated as CASSYDWRGTDTQYF.

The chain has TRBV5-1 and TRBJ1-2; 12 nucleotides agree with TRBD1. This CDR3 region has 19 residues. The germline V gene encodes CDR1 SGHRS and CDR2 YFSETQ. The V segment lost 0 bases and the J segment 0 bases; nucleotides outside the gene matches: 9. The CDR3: CASSLEGTGGGYANYGYTF. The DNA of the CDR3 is TGCGCCAGCAGCTTGGAAGGGACAGGGGGCGGTTACGCTAACTATGGCTACACCTTC.

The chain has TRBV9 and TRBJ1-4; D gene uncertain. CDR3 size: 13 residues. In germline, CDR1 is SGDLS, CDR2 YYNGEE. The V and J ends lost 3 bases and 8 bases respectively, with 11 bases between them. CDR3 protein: CASSAGFGEKLFF. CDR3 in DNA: TGTGCCAGCAGCGCGGGGTTCGGGGAAAAACTGTTTTTT.

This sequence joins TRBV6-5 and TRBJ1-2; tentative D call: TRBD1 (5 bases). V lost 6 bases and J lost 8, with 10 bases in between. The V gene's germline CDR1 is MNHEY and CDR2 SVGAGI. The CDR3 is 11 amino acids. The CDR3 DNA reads TGTGCCAGCAGACAGGATTGGGGCTACACCTTC. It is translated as CASRQDWGYTF.

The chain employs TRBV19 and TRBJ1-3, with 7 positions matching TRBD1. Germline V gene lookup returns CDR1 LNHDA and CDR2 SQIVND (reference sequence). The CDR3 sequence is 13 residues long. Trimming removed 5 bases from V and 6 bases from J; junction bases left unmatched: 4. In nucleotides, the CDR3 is TGTGCCAGTAGTCCGGACAGGAAAAACACCATATATTTT. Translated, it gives CASSPDRKNTIYF.

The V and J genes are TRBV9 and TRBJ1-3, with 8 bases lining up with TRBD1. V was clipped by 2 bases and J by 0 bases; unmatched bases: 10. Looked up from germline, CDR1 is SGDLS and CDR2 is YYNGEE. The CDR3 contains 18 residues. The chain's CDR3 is CASSVQGAPTHSGNTIYF. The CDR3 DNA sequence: TGTGCCAGCAGCGTCCAGGGGGCCCCTACTCACTCTGGAAACACCATATATTTT.

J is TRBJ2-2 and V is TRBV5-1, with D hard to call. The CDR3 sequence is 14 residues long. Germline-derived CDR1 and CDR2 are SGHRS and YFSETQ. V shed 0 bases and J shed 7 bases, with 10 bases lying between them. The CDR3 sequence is CASSLGGVGGELFF. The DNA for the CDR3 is TGCGCCAGCAGCTTGGGCGGTGTCGGCGGGGAGCTGTTTTTT.